A selection of T cell receptor beta chains follows, all from one sample in a study of blood T cell repertoires in COVID-19. The assay was immunoSEQ multiplex PCR, and TCRdb's table has in-frame clones only and misses some. Among roughly 220,000 clones, around 86% were seen once, and the ten largest hold 3.5% to 4%. The sequenced sample was PBMCs or T cells enriched from blood (not recorded which). These receptors were collected from a woman aged 40-49 years with acute COVID-19. Both conserved end residues are part of each CDR3. The D gene is left open where the match is weak. Some rows have no size entry. The others give once, few or many, or a class for an expanded clone.

>TRBJ2-3|NA|15|TRBD2|TRBV10-3
CAISQTGGGTDTQYF
TGTGCCATCAGCCAAACTGGGGGGGGCACAGATACGCAGTATTTT
>TRBJ1-2|NA|15|TRBD1|TRBV19
CASSISGTGKDGYTF
TGTGCCAGTAGTATATCCGGGACAGGCAAGGATGGCTACACCTTC
>TRBJ1-6|NA|11|NA|TRBV27
CASGRGTPLHF
TGTGCCAGCGGTCGAGGGACACCCCTCCACTTT
>TRBJ1-1|NA|14|NA|TRBV15
CATSRELMNTEAFF
TGTGCCACCAGCAGAGAACTTATGAACACTGAAGCTTTCTTT
>TRBJ2-2|NA|15|NA|TRBV28
CASSRVTGFTGELFF
TGTGCCAGCAGTCGGGTCACAGGTTTCACCGGGGAGCTGTTTTTT
>TRBJ2-1|NA|15|TRBD2|TRBV27
CASSRGLAGGNEQFF
TGTGCCAGCAGTCGAGGACTAGCGGGAGGAAATGAGCAGTTCTTC
>TRBJ2-7|few|13|NA|TRBV7-3
CARGGVQMDEQYF
TGTGCCAGGGGCGGGGTTCAAATGGACGAGCAGTACTTC
>TRBJ1-1|NA|14|NA|TRBV7-3
CASSLTLGATEAFF
TGTGCCAGCAGCCTCACCCTGGGGGCGACTGAAGCTTTCTTT
>TRBJ2-7|NA|15|TRBD2|TRBV24-1
CATSDFSSGRYEQYF
TGTGCCACCAGTGATTTCTCTAGCGGGAGATACGAGCAGTACTTC
>TRBJ2-2|NA|17|TRBD2|TRBV7-3
CASSPMGSGRRSGELFF
TGTGCCAGCAGCCCCATGGGGAGCGGGAGGCGTAGCGGGGAGCTGTTTTTT
>TRBJ2-1|NA|16|NA|TRBV4-2
CASSQVWRVDGHEQFF
TGTGCCAGCAGCCAAGTATGGAGGGTCGATGGCCATGAGCAGTTCTTC
>TRBJ2-7|NA|14|TRBD2|TRBV18
CASSTGTSEAEQYF
TGTGCCAGCTCAACCGGGACTAGCGAGGCCGAGCAGTACTTC
>TRBJ2-1|NA|15|TRBD2|TRBV19
CASSISGRSHNEQFF
TGTGCCAGTAGTATTAGCGGGAGATCTCACAATGAGCAGTTCTTC
>TRBJ2-1|NA|13|NA|TRBV28
CASSQFTTYEQFF
TGTGCCAGCAGTCAATTTACTACGTATGAGCAGTTCTTC
>TRBJ1-1|once|12|NA|TRBV7-2
CASSQQGTEAFF
TGTGCCAGCAGCCAACAGGGCACTGAAGCTTTCTTT
>TRBJ2-3|NA|15|NA|TRBV28
CASSSGGGFTDTQYF
TGTGCCAGCAGTTCGGGGGGCGGGTTCACAGATACGCAGTATTTT
>TRBJ2-3|NA|15|TRBD2|TRBV9
CASSVSLAGTDTQYF
TGTGCCAGCAGCGTTTCCCTAGCGGGGACAGATACGCAGTATTTT
>TRBJ2-6|NA|17|NA|TRBV5-6
CASSLEGGMVGANVLTF
TGTGCCAGCAGCTTGGAAGGCGGGATGGTAGGGGCCAACGTCCTGACTTTC
>TRBJ2-7|NA|15|TRBD1|TRBV7-6
CASSFRTGLWDEQYF
TGTGCCAGCAGCTTCAGGACAGGCCTTTGGGACGAGCAGTACTTC
>TRBJ1-2|once|15|NA|TRBV3-1/TRBV3-2
CASSQVGAQGGGYTF
TGTGCCAGCAGCCAAGTCGGGGCACAGGGTGGCGGCTACACCTTC
>TRBJ1-2|NA|14|TRBD1|TRBV28
CATLRTGVGYGYTF
TGTGCGACTTTAAGGACAGGGGTCGGTTATGGCTACACCTTC
>TRBJ2-5|NA|12|NA|TRBV11-2
CASSRDQETQYF
TGTGCCAGCAGCCGGGACCAAGAGACCCAGTACTTC
>TRBJ1-5|NA|17|NA|TRBV27
CASSLSPQQGYNQPQHF
TGTGCCAGCAGCCTGAGCCCCCAGCAGGGGTACAATCAGCCCCAGCATTTT
>TRBJ1-3|NA|17|NA|TRBV28
CASSQGAIKSSGNTIYF
TGTGCCAGCAGCCAAGGGGCAATCAAGAGCTCTGGAAACACCATATATTTT
>TRBJ1-3|NA|19|NA|TRBV15
CATSGRDPGTINSGNTIYF
TGTGCCACCAGCGGACGAGACCCGGGAACTATTAACTCTGGAAACACCATATATTTT
>TRBJ2-1|few|13|NA|TRBV15
CATSRTGGNEQFF
TGTGCCACCAGCAGAACCGGCGGCAATGAGCAGTTCTTC
>TRBJ2-2|NA|14|TRBD2|TRBV19
CASNAGVGTGELFF
TGTGCCAGTAACGCGGGAGTCGGTACCGGGGAGCTGTTTTTT
>TRBJ2-2|NA|15|NA|TRBV7-2
CASSLARGLGGELFF
TGTGCCAGCAGCTTAGCGCGCGGGCTGGGCGGGGAGCTGTTTTTT
>TRBJ2-5|NA|12|NA|TRBV2
CASSESGETQYF
TGTGCCAGCAGTGAAAGCGGGGAGACCCAGTACTTC
>TRBJ2-7|NA|18|NA|TRBV4-2
CASSQARQAGSGIDEQYF
TGTGCCAGCAGCCAAGCCCGACAGGCGGGCTCCGGCATCGACGAGCAGTACTTC
>TRBJ2-7|NA|13|TRBD1|TRBV29-1
CSVKSGGSYEQYF
TGCAGCGTCAAATCAGGGGGAAGCTACGAGCAGTACTTC
>TRBJ2-1|few|15|NA|TRBV5-1
CASSTNSGNYNEQFF
TGCGCCAGCAGCACCAATAGCGGAAACTACAATGAGCAGTTCTTC
>TRBJ2-5|NA|15|TRBD1|TRBV7-4
CASSYRGERRETQYF
TGTGCCAGCAGCTACAGGGGGGAGAGGAGAGAGACCCAGTACTTC
>TRBJ2-2|NA|16|TRBD2|TRBV28
CASSPIAGVGSGELFF
TGTGCCAGCAGTCCTATAGCGGGAGTGGGGTCCGGGGAGCTGTTTTTT
>TRBJ2-5|NA|13|NA|TRBV7-2
CASSLNFQETQYF
TGTGCCAGCAGCTTAAACTTCCAAGAGACCCAGTACTTC
>TRBJ2-7|once|14|TRBD1|TRBV13
CASSSSDRAYEQYF
TGTGCCAGCAGCTCCTCGGACAGGGCTTACGAGCAGTACTTC
>TRBJ2-1|NA|16|NA|TRBV4-1
CASSQGPPGWVNEQFF
TGCGCCAGCAGCCAAGGCCCCCCCGGGTGGGTCAATGAGCAGTTCTTC
>TRBJ2-5|NA|16|TRBD2|TRBV5-4
CASSSSATSGQETQYF
TGTGCCAGCAGCTCCAGTGCGACTAGCGGGCAAGAGACCCAGTACTTC
>TRBJ2-5|NA|15|TRBD2|TRBV7-6
CASSLVRMREETQYF
TGTGCCAGCAGCTTAGTTAGGATGCGGGAGGAGACCCAGTACTTC
>TRBJ2-1|NA|13|NA|TRBV9
CASSPPSRNEQFF
TGTGCCAGCAGCCCCCCCTCCCGCAATGAGCAGTTCTTC
>TRBJ2-7|NA|15|NA|TRBV6-5
CASSPRTPGRYEQYF
TGTGCCAGCAGTCCCCGGACCCCAGGGCGCTACGAGCAGTACTTC
>TRBJ2-1|NA|12|TRBD2|TRBV30
CARGGPYNEQFF
TGTGCCCGGGGAGGGCCCTACAATGAGCAGTTCTTC
>TRBJ1-2|NA|14|NA|TRBV28
CASSPHGRGGGYTF
TGTGCCAGCAGCCCCCATGGGAGGGGAGGGGGCTACACCTTC
>TRBJ2-5|NA|13|NA|TRBV11-2
CASSRGRSETQYF
TGTGCCAGCAGCCGGGGTCGGTCAGAGACCCAGTACTTC
>TRBJ2-4|NA|15|TRBD2|TRBV5-1
CASSSGTSEKNIQYF
TGCGCCAGCAGCTCAGGGACTAGCGAGAAAAACATTCAGTACTTC
>TRBJ1-1|once|16|NA|TRBV10-1
CASSDSVGGDGTEAFF
TGCGCCAGCAGTGACTCGGTAGGAGGGGATGGAACTGAAGCTTTCTTT
>TRBJ2-2|NA|14|NA|TRBV2
CASSFVQGVGELFF
TGTGCCAGCAGTTTCGTACAGGGAGTCGGGGAGCTGTTTTTT
>TRBJ1-1|NA|15|NA|TRBV19
CASSIPSGVNTEAFF
TGTGCCAGTAGTATACCCTCGGGGGTGAACACTGAAGCTTTCTTT
>TRBJ1-4|once|14|NA|TRBV5-6
CASSLQGQGEKLFF
TGTGCCAGCAGCTTACAGGGCCAGGGGGAAAAACTGTTTTTT
>TRBJ2-7|NA|12|NA|TRBV18
CASSPKGYEQYF
TGTGCCAGCTCACCAAAGGGGTACGAGCAGTACTTC
>TRBJ2-7|NA|13|NA|TRBV11-2
CASSLSTSYEQYF
TGTGCCAGCAGCTTATCAACTAGCTACGAGCAGTACTTC
>TRBJ1-6|NA|15|NA|TRBV10-3
CAISTEGDGNSPLHF
TGTGCCATCAGTACCGAGGGAGATGGTAATTCACCCCTCCACTTT
>TRBJ2-1|NA|13|TRBD2|TRBV3-1/TRBV3-2
CASSQTSAGEQFF
TGTGCCAGCAGCCAAACTAGCGCGGGTGAGCAGTTCTTC
>TRBJ2-5|NA|14|NA|TRBV5-1
CASSLGGKQETQYF
TGCGCCAGCAGCTTGGGAGGGAAGCAAGAGACCCAGTACTTC
>TRBJ1-1|NA|16|NA|TRBV27
CASSLARTVRNTEAFF
TGTGCCAGCAGTTTAGCCAGGACAGTTCGAAACACTGAAGCTTTCTTT
>TRBJ2-7|few|15|TRBD2|TRBV5-1
CASSLTSGIPYEQYF
TGCGCCAGCAGCTTGACTAGCGGGATCCCCTACGAGCAGTACTTC
>TRBJ1-1|once|15|NA|TRBV5-1
CASSRSGDKNTEAFF
TGCGCCAGCAGCCGCTCCGGGGACAAGAACACTGAAGCTTTCTTT